This TCR beta chain comes out of a study of human T cells and chemical hapten exposure. The sample holds a few counts of this clonotype. Using its own MiXCR run on the RACE reads, TCRdb lists one record per CDR3 protein. The sample has 70,000 to 95,000 distinct CDR3 sequences; around 6.7% are singletons. The time point here: patch test 2, 6 weeks after DPC sensitization. Indicated treatment: therapeutic diphenylcyclopropenone sensitization with weekly scalp DPC. V shed 5 bases and J 4 bases; nucleotides not matched to a gene: 10. Looked up from germline, CDR1 is DFQATT and CDR2 is SNEGSKA (reference sequence). The CDR3 consists of 14 residues.

This TCR was recovered from a woman aged 25 to 39 with alopecia areata. Some clones in this sample may be carry-over from other donors' samples. This chain connects TRBV20-1 to TRBJ1-1, with 7 bases that match TRBD1. The specimen comprised whole blood, sampled in connection with sensitization to the hapten diphenylcyclopropenone (DPC). In DNA form, the CDR3 reads TGCAGTGCTTCTGGTGACAGGGCTGGCACTGAAGCTTTCTTT. This translates into CSASGDRAGTEAFF.